Listed below are T cell receptor beta chains from one sample, sequenced in a study of HIV-infected patients and healthy controls. TCRdb re-analysed the 5' RACE reads in MiXCR, keeping a single row per CDR3 protein. The data hold about 16,000 distinct CDR3 sequences, with just under 9.5% observed a single time. The sequencing sample was made of blood. Receptors originate from an adult in good health. Both conserved end residues are part of each CDR3. The order of the fields is J gene, D gene, clone size, V gene, CDR3 DNA, CDR3 protein. The D gene is left open where the match is weak. Rows may omit the clone size; those that give it use once, few, many or a size class.

>TRBJ2-1|NA|NA|TRBV6-2/TRBV6-3
TGTGCCAGCAGTTCCCCCTTAAACGAAGCCTACAATGAGCAGTTCTTC
CASSSPLNEAYNEQFF
>TRBJ2-3|NA|many|TRBV29-1
TGCAGCGTTGAAGATCTAGGAGCAGATACGCAGTATTTT
CSVEDLGADTQYF
>TRBJ1-2|TRBD1|NA|TRBV19
TGTGCCAGTATTGACGAGGGGGCACTCGGCTACACCTTC
CASIDEGALGYTF
>TRBJ2-2|NA|many|TRBV24-1
TGTGCCACCAGTGACCCCCCTAGGGGGGGCGGATTTGCCGGGGAGCTGTTTTTT
CATSDPPRGGGFAGELFF
>TRBJ2-7|NA|many|TRBV13
TGTGCCAGCAGCCCGAGAGGGGGGGGCCGCTCCTACGAGCAGTACTTC
CASSPRGGGRSYEQYF
>TRBJ2-3|NA|many|TRBV7-9
TGTGCCAGCAGTCCAACAGGACCGAACATCCGCACAGATACGCAGTATTTT
CASSPTGPNIRTDTQYF
>TRBJ2-1|TRBD2|many|TRBV4-3
TGCGCCAGCAGCCCACGGACTAGCGGGAGTTACAATGAGCAGTTCTTC
CASSPRTSGSYNEQFF
>TRBJ2-2|NA|medium-sized|TRBV7-3
TGTGCCAGCAGCCCTTTAAACACCGGGGAGCTGTTTTTT
CASSPLNTGELFF
>TRBJ2-1|TRBD2|NA|TRBV6-2/TRBV6-3
TGTGCCAGCAGTTACTCGGCTAGCGGGAGGCCCCGGGGGGGGCATGAGCAGTTCTTC
CASSYSASGRPRGGHEQFF
>TRBJ1-2|NA|medium-sized|TRBV6-5
TGTGCCAGCAGTTACGACCGAAACTATGGCTACACCTTC
CASSYDRNYGYTF
>TRBJ2-3|TRBD2|many|TRBV11-2
TGTGCCAGCAGCTTACAATACGGACTAGCGGGAGCCACAGATACGCAGTATTTT
CASSLQYGLAGATDTQYF
>TRBJ2-7|NA|few|TRBV5-4
TGTGCCAGCAGCTCCTCCCAGGGAACCTACGAGCAGTACTTC
CASSSSQGTYEQYF
>TRBJ2-5|NA|medium-sized|TRBV5-1
TGCGCCAGCAGCTTGGATGGGCTACAAGAGACCCAGTACTTC
CASSLDGLQETQYF
>TRBJ2-2|NA|many|TRBV28
TGTGCCAGCAGTTTTCGGAAGGGACTGAACACCGGGGAGCTGTTTTTT
CASSFRKGLNTGELFF
>TRBJ2-7|NA|few|TRBV6-6
TGTGCCAGCGGAGTGTACGAGCAGTACTTC
CASGVYEQYF
>TRBJ2-1|TRBD1|few|TRBV7-2
TGTGCCAGCAGCTTAGACAGGGGGGTCTACAATGAGCAGTTCTTC
CASSLDRGVYNEQFF
>TRBJ2-2|TRBD2|many|TRBV5-1
TGCGCCAGCAGCTTGCTGTCTAGCGGGAGTTTCTCCGGGGAGCTGTTTTTT
CASSLLSSGSFSGELFF
>TRBJ1-1|TRBD1|many|TRBV20-1
TGCAGTGCTAAACAGGGGGCGCACACTGAAGCTTTCTTT
CSAKQGAHTEAFF
>TRBJ2-3|TRBD2|medium-sized|TRBV7-8
TGTGCCAGCAGCCCGGATAGCGGGAGTTTCCCAGATACGCAGTATTTT
CASSPDSGSFPDTQYF
>TRBJ2-3|TRBD2|medium-sized|TRBV4-3
TGCGCCAGCAGCCAAGATCGAAGGACTAGCGATAGCACAGATACGCAGTATTTT
CASSQDRRTSDSTDTQYF
>TRBJ1-2|NA|few|TRBV21-1
TGTGCCAGCAGCAACCGGCAACTTGGCTACACCTTC
CASSNRQLGYTF
>TRBJ2-3|NA|many|TRBV28
TGTGCCAGCACTTTGGGCACAGATACGCAGTATTTT
CASTLGTDTQYF
>TRBJ2-5|TRBD1|medium-sized|TRBV10-3
TGTGCCATCAGTGAAGGGGACAGGGTTCAAGAGACCCAGTACTTC
CAISEGDRVQETQYF
>TRBJ2-2|NA|medium-sized|TRBV6-1
TGTGCCAGCAGTCCAGGGGAGGACACCGGGGAGCTGTTTTTT
CASSPGEDTGELFF
>TRBJ1-1|NA|many|TRBV12-3/TRBV12-4
TGTGCCAGCAGTCTTGGCGGGGTATGGGTGAACACTGAAGCTTTCTTT
CASSLGGVWVNTEAFF
>TRBJ1-2|TRBD1|many|TRBV29-1
TGCAGCGCCCTAAGCGCCACAGGGGGCGCCACCTTC
CSALSATGGATF
>TRBJ2-1|NA|many|TRBV6-5
TGTGCCAGCAGTCCCGGCGGGTTGGGCTATGAGCAGTTCTTC
CASSPGGLGYEQFF
>TRBJ2-1|NA|medium-sized|TRBV3-1
TGTGCCAGCAGCCAACCCGGGACACAGAACATAAATGAGCAGTTCTTC
CASSQPGTQNINEQFF
>TRBJ2-1|NA|many|TRBV6-2/TRBV6-3
TGTGCCAGCTCACTAGGGAGGTACAATGAGCAGTTCTTC
CASSLGRYNEQFF
>TRBJ2-3|TRBD2|few|TRBV18
TGTGTCAGCTCACCATGGACTAGCGGGAGCCGAGATACGCAGTATTTT
CVSSPWTSGSRDTQYF
>TRBJ2-7|NA|many|TRBV7-2
TGTGCCAGCAGCCAAAGATACGAGCAGTACTTC
CASSQRYEQYF
>TRBJ1-5|NA|many|TRBV5-1
TGCGCCAGCAGCTTGGCTCCGCGAGGGAGCAATCAGCCCCAGCATTTT
CASSLAPRGSNQPQHF
>TRBJ1-4|NA|many|TRBV6-5
TGTGCCAGCAGTTACTCTTTCGGAGAGGCTAATGAAAAACTGTTTTTT
CASSYSFGEANEKLFF
>TRBJ2-4|NA|medium-sized|TRBV28
TGTGCCAGCAGTTCCCCCTACAACATTCAGTACTTC
CASSSPYNIQYF
>TRBJ2-7|NA|NA|TRBV12-3/TRBV12-4
TGTGCCAGCAGTTGGGCGGGGGAGCAGTACTTC
CASSWAGEQYF
>TRBJ2-5|NA|many|TRBV7-2
TGTGCCAGCAGCTTAGCGTTCCAAGAGACCCAGTACTTC
CASSLAFQETQYF
>TRBJ1-1|NA|few|TRBV3-1
TGTGCCAGCAGCCAAGATCGAACAATGAACACTGAAGCTTTCTTT
CASSQDRTMNTEAFF
>TRBJ2-5|NA|many|TRBV6-6
TGTGCCAGCAGTACAAGGGAGACCCAGTACTTC
CASSTRETQYF
>TRBJ2-5|NA|many|TRBV15
TGTGCCACCAGCGAAGCCCGGGGGCGGAAAGAGACCCAGTACTTC
CATSEARGRKETQYF
>TRBJ2-3|NA|many|TRBV19
TGTGCCAGTAGTATAGGCCTGGCAGATACGCAGTATTTT
CASSIGLADTQYF
>TRBJ2-5|NA|many|TRBV7-2
TGTGCCAGCAGCCTCTCGGTGGGCAGACAAGAGACCCAGTACTTC
CASSLSVGRQETQYF
>TRBJ1-2|NA|NA|TRBV29-1
NA
CSIGTVYGCTF
>TRBJ1-5|NA|many|TRBV19
TGTGCCAGTAGTATCGGACAGTGGAGTGACAATCAGCCCCAGCATTTT
CASSIGQWSDNQPQHF
>TRBJ2-7|NA|many|TRBV28
TGTGCCAGCAGTTTCGGGCAGGACCTGTACGAGCAGTACTTC
CASSFGQDLYEQYF
>TRBJ2-3|NA|once|TRBV7-9
TGTGCCAGCAGCTCAAGCTGGACCCCGGCTACCTTCACAGATACGCAGTATTTT
CASSSSWTPATFTDTQYF
>TRBJ2-7|NA|few|TRBV19
TGTGCCAGTAGTCCTCTAGCCCAGACCTACGAGCAGTACTTC
CASSPLAQTYEQYF
>TRBJ2-3|NA|many|TRBV27
TGTGCCAGCAGTTTGGACCGAGCAGATACGCAGTATTTT
CASSLDRADTQYF
>TRBJ2-4|NA|many|TRBV6-2/TRBV6-3
TGTGCCCCAGCAGCCGGGGACTTC
CAPAAGDF
>TRBJ2-5|NA|once|TRBV10-3
TGTGCCATCAGTGTGGGGAAGGAGGAGACCCAGTACTTC
CAISVGKEETQYF
>TRBJ2-1|NA|NA|TRBV7-9
TGTGCCAGCAGCTTGTCGTCCGGGTCTGAGCAGTTCTTC
CASSLSSGSEQFF
>TRBJ2-3|NA|NA|TRBV29-1
TGCAGCGTTGAATCTAGTACCACAGATACGCAGTATTTT
CSVESSTTDTQYF